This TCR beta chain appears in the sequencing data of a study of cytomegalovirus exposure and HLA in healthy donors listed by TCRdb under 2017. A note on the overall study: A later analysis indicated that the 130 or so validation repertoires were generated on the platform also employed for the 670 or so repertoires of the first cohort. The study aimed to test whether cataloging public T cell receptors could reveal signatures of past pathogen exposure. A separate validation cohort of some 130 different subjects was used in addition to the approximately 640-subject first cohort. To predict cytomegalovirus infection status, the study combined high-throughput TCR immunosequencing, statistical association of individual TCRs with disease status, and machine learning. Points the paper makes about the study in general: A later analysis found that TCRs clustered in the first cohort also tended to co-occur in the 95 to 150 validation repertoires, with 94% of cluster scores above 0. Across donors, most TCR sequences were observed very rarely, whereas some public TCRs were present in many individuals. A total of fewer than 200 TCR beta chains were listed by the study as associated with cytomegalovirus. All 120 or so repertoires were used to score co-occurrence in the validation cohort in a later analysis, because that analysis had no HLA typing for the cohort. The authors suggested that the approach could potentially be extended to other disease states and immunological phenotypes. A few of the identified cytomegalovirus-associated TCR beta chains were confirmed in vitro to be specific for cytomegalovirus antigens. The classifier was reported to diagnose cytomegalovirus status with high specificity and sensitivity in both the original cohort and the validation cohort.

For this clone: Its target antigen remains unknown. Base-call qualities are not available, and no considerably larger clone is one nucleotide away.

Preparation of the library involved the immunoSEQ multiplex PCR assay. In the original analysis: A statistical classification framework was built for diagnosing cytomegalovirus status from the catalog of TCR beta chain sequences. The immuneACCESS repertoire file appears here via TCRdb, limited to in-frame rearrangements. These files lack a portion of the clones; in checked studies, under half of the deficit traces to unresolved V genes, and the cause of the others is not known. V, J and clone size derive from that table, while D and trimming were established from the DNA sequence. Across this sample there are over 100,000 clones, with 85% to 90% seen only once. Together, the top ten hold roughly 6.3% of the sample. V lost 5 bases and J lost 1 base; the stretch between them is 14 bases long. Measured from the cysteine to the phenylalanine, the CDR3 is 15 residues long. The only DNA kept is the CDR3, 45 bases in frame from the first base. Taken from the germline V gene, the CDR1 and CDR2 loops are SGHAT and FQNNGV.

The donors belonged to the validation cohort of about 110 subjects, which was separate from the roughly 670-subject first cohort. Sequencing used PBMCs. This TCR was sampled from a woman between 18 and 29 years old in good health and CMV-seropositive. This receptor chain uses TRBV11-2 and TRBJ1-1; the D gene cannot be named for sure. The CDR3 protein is CASSPSGIANTEAFF. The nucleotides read TGTGCCAGCAGCCCTTCGGGGATTGCGAACACTGAAGCTTTCTTT.